The 9 T cell receptor beta chains given below trace back to one sample, sequenced in a study of identifying expanded T cells in peripheral blood. Sequencing used immunoSEQ multiplex PCR; TCRdb keeps in-frame clones, though not all of them. The data contain about 86,000 clones, approximately 81% of them seen just once; the ten biggest clones take up approximately 4.5%. The sample taken for sequencing was blood. The receptors stem from a person aged 18-70 years in good health.

The chain's CDR3 is CASTLEGFTEAFF. Here the CDR3 DNA reads TGTGCCAGTACCTTAGAGGGGTTCACTGAAGCTTTCTTT. This chain links TRBV19 with TRBJ1-1; weak D call: TRBD1 (5 bases). Germline assignment: CDR1 LNHDA and CDR2 SQIVND (reference sequence). V lost 7 bases and J 4 bases, leaving 13 bases between the germline ends. The CDR3 sequence is 13 residues long. Full variable domain (rest looked up from reference TRBV19 and TRBJ1-1): DGGITQSPKYLFRKEGQNVTLSCEQNLNHDAMYWYRQDPGQGLRLIYYSQIVNDFQKGDIAEGYSVSREKKESFPLTVTSAQKNPTAFYLCASTLEGFTEAFFGQGTRLTVV.

The chain couples TRBV19 to TRBJ2-3, with a tentative D call TRBD2 (5 bases). The CDR3 extends over 14 amino acids. The ends were cut back, 5 bases at V and 2 bases at J, with 11 bases in the middle. In germline, CDR1 is LNHDA, CDR2 SQIVND (reference sequence). This chain's CDR3 is CASSRRDLTDTQYF. The CDR3 DNA reads as TGTGCCAGTAGTCGACGGGATCTCACAGATACGCAGTATTTT.

The V call is TRBV7-9, the J call TRBJ2-1; no reliable D call. V shed 5 bases and J shed 0 bases, with 11 bases lying between them. CDR1 is SEHNR and CDR2 is FQNEAQ in the germline V gene (reference sequence). The CDR3 spans 15 residues. The CDR3 reads CASSVASLSYNEQFF. The CDR3 region has the DNA TGTGCCAGCAGCGTTGCGTCTCTCTCCTACAATGAGCAGTTCTTC.

V gene TRBV6-5 combines with J gene TRBJ2-1; D ambiguous. The CDR3 runs 14 residues. Trimming removed 0 bases at V and 10 bases at J, with 13 bases between. Per the germline V gene, CDR1 is MNHEY and CDR2 is SVGAGI. In DNA form, the CDR3 reads TGTGCCAGCAGTTACTCTAGGCAGTCGGCCGAGCAGTTCTTC. Encoded protein: CASSYSRQSAEQFF.

The CDR3 nucleotides read TGTGCCAGCAGTTATGGCGGGGTCTCTGGAAACACCATATATTTT. It codes for CASSYGGVSGNTIYF. The genes are TRBV6-5 and TRBJ1-3; no clear D gene. The CDR3 is 15 amino acids. The germline CDR1 and CDR2 sequences are MNHEY and SVGAGI. V was shortened by 3 bases and J by 0 bases, with 9 bases between the two germline ends.

J is TRBJ2-3 and V is TRBV7-2; D is uncertain. In germline, CDR1 is SGHTA, CDR2 FQGNSA. V was clipped by 4 bases and J by 0 bases, with 5 bases between them. There are 13 residues in the CDR3. The CDR3 region has the DNA TGTGCCAGCAGCTCAAGCAGCACAGATACGCAGTATTTT. It yields the protein CASSSSSTDTQYF.

This rearrangement joins TRBV6-5 to TRBJ2-1; D possibly uses TRBD1 or TRBD2 (5 bases each). Trimming took 7 bases from V and 3 from J, leaving 13 bases between them. CDR1 is MNHEY, CDR2 SVGAGI, per germline. This CDR3 is 14 amino acids long. Written as DNA, the CDR3 is TGTGCCAGCACCTCCGGGACGGTCTACAATGAGCAGTTCTTC. Protein sequence: CASTSGTVYNEQFF.

This clone was counted only a few times. The genes are TRBV11-2 and TRBJ1-6, with a tentative D call TRBD1 (5 bases). Germline V gene lookup returns CDR1 SGHAT and CDR2 FQNNGV. Trimming took off 2 bases at V and 8 bases at J, with 16 bases between the two ends. This CDR3 has 16 residues. The CDR3 DNA reads as TGTGCCAGCAGCTTATTCCCCCAGGGAGGGGATTCACCCCTCCACTTT. Its protein is CASSLFPQGGDSPLHF.

This chain links TRBV30 with TRBJ1-4, with D unresolved. CDR1 and CDR2 from the germline V gene are GTSNPN and SVGIG (reference sequence). Trimming left V 2 bases short and J 10 bases short, with 11 bases between. There are 12 residues in the CDR3. The CDR3 DNA reads TGTGCCTGGAGTATAGGACGGGGAAAACTGTTTTTT. Translating gives CAWSIGRGKLFF.